Listed here are 29 T cell receptor beta chains from one sample, sequenced in a study of PD-L1 blockade in urothelial cancer. Time point noted: pretreatment peripheral blood. TCRdb's copy holds only in-frame clones and misses some; the assay was immunoSEQ multiplex PCR. The sample records under 70,000 clones, approximately 80% being singletons. Sequencing used PBMCs, obtained around atezolizumab (anti-PD-L1) treatment. These TCRs come from a man between 65 and 85 years old with urothelial cancer.

The CDR3, as DNA: TGTGCCAGCAAGGACAGGTTGTTAGAGACCCAGTACTTC. This codes for CASKDRLLETQYF. The rearrangement links TRBV5-4 to TRBJ2-5; 7 nucleotides agree with TRBD1. The CDR3 spans 13 residues. Germline CDR1 SGHNT, CDR2 YYREEE (reference sequence). J gave up 4 bases and V 6 bases, and 6 bases lay outside the gene matches.

V gene TRBV9 combines with J gene TRBJ1-1; TRBD1 might be the D (5 bases). The V and J ends lost 4 bases and 2 bases respectively, with 9 bases between them. The CDR3 consists of 13 residues. Germline V lookup: CDR1 SGDLS, CDR2 YYNGEE. This chain's CDR3 is CASSRGFNTEAFF. In DNA form, the CDR3 reads TGTGCCAGCAGCAGGGGTTTTAACACTGAAGCTTTCTTT.

This clone was counted a few times. This rearrangement joins TRBV2 to TRBJ1-5; 10 bases are shared with TRBD1. The CDR3 extends over 14 amino acids. Per the germline V gene, CDR1 is SNHLY and CDR2 is FYNNEI. After removal of 4 bases from V and 6 bases from J, the junction contained 3 bases not matched to a gene. The CDR3 nucleotides are TGTGCCAGCAGTGGAGACAGGGGGCTTCAGCCCCAGCATTTT. Residues: CASSGDRGLQPQHF.

The chain recombines TRBV7-2 with TRBJ2-7, with 7 bases matching TRBD1. V shed 0 bases and J 2 bases; nucleotides not matched to a gene: 7. Germline V gene lookup returns CDR1 SGHTA and CDR2 FQGNSA. The CDR3 consists of 16 residues. This CDR3 reads CASSLALGGGPYEQYF. DNA of the CDR3: TGTGCCAGCAGCTTAGCGCTAGGGGGCGGACCCTACGAGCAGTACTTC.

The chain recombines TRBV12-5 with TRBJ2-3; no definite D call. CDR1 and CDR2 from the germline V gene are LGHNT and FRNRAP. The CDR3 is 17 residues long. The ends were cut back, 2 bases at V and 0 bases at J, with 15 bases in the middle. The CDR3: CASGLIMSRQSTDTQYF. The DNA of the CDR3 is TGTGCTAGTGGTTTGATAATGTCCAGACAAAGCACAGATACGCAGTATTTT. Filled out from reference TRBV12-5 and TRBJ2-3, the complete variable domain reads DARVTQTPRHKVTEMGQEVTMRCQPILGHNTVFWYRQTMMQGLELLAYFRNRAPLDDSGMPKDRFSAEMPDATLATLKIQPSEPRDSAVYFCASGLIMSRQSTDTQYFGPGTRLTVL.

The chain has TRBV2 and TRBJ2-1; TRBD2 matches at 9 bases. The V gene's germline CDR1 is SNHLY and CDR2 FYNNEI. This CDR3 is built from 15 residues. J gave up 10 bases and V 1 base, and 8 bases lay outside the gene matches. CDR3 residues: CASSEERAGGREQFF. DNA of the CDR3: TGTGCCAGCAGTGAAGAGCGAGCGGGAGGTCGGGAGCAGTTCTTC.

Ten or more counts support this clone. This specimen includes other DNA sequences encoding the same CDR3. The J gene is TRBJ2-3, the V gene TRBV19; 13 nucleotides agree with TRBD2. The V and J ends lost 6 bases and 0 bases, in that order; junction bases with no gene match: 9. The CDR3 contains 18 residues. Germline values: CDR1 LNHDA, CDR2 SQIVND (reference sequence). This CDR3 is CASSGGTSGTPSTDTQYF. For the CDR3, the DNA is TGTGCCAGTAGCGGGGGGACTAGCGGGACACCTAGCACAGATACGCAGTATTTT.

The chain couples TRBV7-6 to TRBJ2-1, with TRBD1 matching 7 bases. V shed 4 bases and J 6 bases; nucleotides not matched to a gene: 0. Germline CDR1 and CDR2: SGHVS and FNYEAQ. This CDR3 is 12 amino acids long. CDR3 amino acids: CASSYRGNEQFF. CDR3 sequence (DNA): TGTGCCAGCAGCTACAGGGGCAATGAGCAGTTCTTC. Filled out from reference TRBV7-6 and TRBJ2-1, the complete variable domain reads GAGVSQSPRYKVTKRGQDVALRCDPISGHVSLYWYRQALGQGPEFLTYFNYEAQQDKSGLPNDRFSAERPEGSISTLTIQRTEQRDSAMYRCASSYRGNEQFFGPGTRLTVL.

This chain links TRBV7-9 with TRBJ2-1, with D maybe TRBD1 (5 bases). V was shortened by 1 base and J by 6 bases, with 10 bases between the two germline ends. The CDR3 spans 14 residues. The V gene's germline CDR1 is SEHNR and CDR2 FQNEAQ (reference sequence). For the CDR3, the DNA is TGTGCCAGCAGCTTAGTAACAGGTCCCAATGAGCAGTTCTTC. The encoded protein is CASSLVTGPNEQFF.

This sequence joins TRBV5-1 and TRBJ2-7; 7 bases fit TRBD2. V lost 4 bases to trimming and J lost 1 base; unmatched junction nucleotides: 5. Germline lookup yields CDR1 SGHRS and CDR2 YFSETQ. CDR3 length: 14 amino acids. The CDR3 bases are TGCGCCAGCAGCAGGGACTATTCTTCCTACGAGCAGTACTTC. It yields the protein CASSRDYSSYEQYF. The full variable domain, rest sourced from reference TRBV5-1 and TRBJ2-7, is KAGVTQTPRYLIKTRGQQVTLSCSPISGHRSVSWYQQTPGQGLQFLFEYFSETQRNKGNFPGRFSGRQFSNSRSEMNVSTLELGDSALYLCASSRDYSSYEQYFGPGTRLTVT.

The CDR3, as DNA: TGTGCCAGCACTAAACGGTCCTACGAGCAGTACTTC. Its translation is CASTKRSYEQYF. This chain uses TRBV2 with TRBJ2-7, with D unclear. The germline CDR1 and CDR2 sequences are SNHLY and FYNNEI. The CDR3 spans 12 residues. The ends were cut back, 7 bases at V and 1 base at J, with 8 bases in the middle.

A note on this clone: At one end, the junction sequence differs from germline, possibly due to a read error. This chain connects TRBV7-7 to TRBJ2-2; 10 bases are a match to TRBD2. The CDR3 consists of 18 residues. Germline V gene lookup returns CDR1 SSHAT and CDR2 FNYEAQ (reference sequence). The CDR3 sequence: CASSQWTSGTGATGELFF. CDR3 DNA: TGTGCTAGCAGCCAATGGACTAGCGGTACGGGGGCCACCGGGGAGCTGTTTTTT. The whole variable domain, filled in from reference TRBV7-7 and TRBJ2-2, reads GAGVSQSPRYKVTKRGQDVTLRCDPISSHATLYWYQQALGQGPEFLTYFNYEAQPDKSGLPSDRFSAERPEGSISTLTIQRTEQRDSAMYRCASSQWTSGTGATGELFFGEGSRLTVL.

The chain uses TRBV19 and TRBJ1-1; no reliable D call. V was cut by 9 bases and J by 4 bases, with 18 bases left in between. Per germline, CDR1 LNHDA and CDR2 SQIVND (reference sequence). The CDR3 runs to 14 residues. This chain's CDR3 is CAREWPNSSTEAFF. The CDR3 region has the DNA TGTGCCAGGGAATGGCCCAACAGCAGCACTGAAGCTTTCTTT.

The chain uses TRBV5-1 and TRBJ2-3; D perhaps matches TRBD2 (5 bases). V was cut by 3 bases and J by 1 base, with 9 bases left in between. CDR3 length: 14 amino acids. CDR1 and CDR2 (germline): SGHRS, YFSETQ. The DNA of the CDR3 is TGCGCCAGCAGCTCGCGGACTGGCACAGATACGCAGTATTTT. Its protein is CASSSRTGTDTQYF.

The chain recombines TRBV6-1 with TRBJ1-5; tentative D call: TRBD1 (5 bases). Trimming cost V 5 bases and J 10 bases, with 15 bases left between them. Germline CDR1 and CDR2: MNHNS and SASEGT. This CDR3 comprises 13 residues. CDR3 coding DNA: TGTGCCAGCAGTTCGTTGGTGGACACCCCCCAGCATTTT. Its translation: CASSSLVDTPQHF.

The chain is built from TRBV5-1 and TRBJ2-3; TRBD2 matches at 8 bases. The CDR3 is made up of 17 amino acids. Per the germline V gene, CDR1 is SGHRS and CDR2 is YFSETQ. After removal of 2 bases from V and 2 bases from J, the junction contained 10 bases not matched to a gene. CDR3 DNA: TGCGCCAGCAGCTTTTGGAGTCGGCGGGAGGACACAGATACGCAGTATTTT. The encoded protein is CASSFWSRREDTDTQYF.

This sequence joins TRBV7-3 and TRBJ2-1; 9 nucleotides align to TRBD1. The J segment lost 6 bases and the V segment lost 2 bases, leaving 5 bases of the junction unmatched. Per germline, CDR1 SGHTA and CDR2 FQGTGA. The CDR3 runs 15 residues. DNA of the CDR3: TGTGCCAGCAGCTTATCCGGGACAGGGTTCAATGAGCAGTTCTTC. This codes for CASSLSGTGFNEQFF.

J is TRBJ2-4 and V is TRBV21-1; the listed D gene, TRBD1, was not tested against the DNA. TRBV21-1 is tagged as a pseudogene. The length of the CDR3 is 18 residues. CDR3 region: CASSKEPRLMDRENIQYF. Here the CDR3 DNA reads TGTGCCAGCAGCAAAGAGCCGAGATTGATGGACAGGGAAAACATTCAGTACTTC.

The chain combines TRBV5-8 with TRBJ1-2; 9 bases are a match to TRBD1. This CDR3 is built from 14 residues. V dropped 7 bases and J dropped 6; count of bases not matched to a gene: 10. The germline V gene has CDR1 SGHTS and CDR2 YDEGEE. CDR3 in DNA: TGTGCCAGCCCCCCAGGGACAGGGTTTAATGGCTACACCTTC. Translated: CASPPGTGFNGYTF.

The chain uses TRBV6-5 and TRBJ2-7; TRBD2 matches at 9 bases. Germline CDR1 reads MNHEY; CDR2 reads SVGAGI. J was trimmed by 6 bases and V by 0 bases; bases with no gene match: 6. The CDR3 loop spans 15 amino acids. CDR3 DNA sequence: TGTGCCAGCAGTTACTCGGGGGTAGCGGGAGCCGAGCAGTACTTC. Its protein product is CASSYSGVAGAEQYF.

The chain is built from TRBV28 and TRBJ2-5, with D uncertain. Germline CDR1 reads MDHEN; CDR2 reads SYDVKM. Trimming removed 3 bases from V and 1 base from J, with 12 bases in between. The CDR3 is 15 amino acids. DNA of the CDR3: TGTGCCAGCAGTTTTGTTCGGTCAAGCCAAGAGACCCAGTACTTC. Translating it yields CASSFVRSSQETQYF.

V is TRBV5-8 and J is TRBJ2-1; TRBD2 aligns across 7 bases. The germline V gene encodes CDR1 SGHTS and CDR2 YDEGEE. J was trimmed by 6 bases and V by 4 bases; bases with no gene match: 10. CDR3 length: 15 residues. CDR3: CASSPLTSSGNEQFF. The CDR3 nucleotides read TGTGCCAGCAGCCCCCTAACCTCTAGCGGCAATGAGCAGTTCTTC.

This rearrangement joins TRBV29-1 to TRBJ2-1, with a weak D call TRBD1 (5 bases). The CDR3 runs 18 residues. Germline assignment: CDR1 SQVTM and CDR2 ANQGSEA. Trimming cost V 7 bases and J 0 bases, with 25 bases left between them. CDR3 bases: TGCAGCGCCCTGCCCGGTTGGGCAGAAGACAGCTCCTACAATGAGCAGTTCTTC. Its protein is CSALPGWAEDSSYNEQFF.

This rearrangement joins TRBV4-2 to TRBJ2-2; 9 bases map to TRBD1. The germline V gene encodes CDR1 LGHNA and CDR2 YNFKEQ. This CDR3 has 16 amino acids. V shed 0 bases and J 4 bases; nucleotides not matched to a gene: 3. The chain's CDR3 is CASSQEQGARTGELFF. The CDR3 nucleotides are TGTGCCAGCAGCCAAGAACAGGGGGCTCGCACCGGGGAGCTGTTTTTT.

This chain uses TRBV15 with TRBJ2-3, with a tentative D call TRBD2 (5 bases). Trimming took 1 base from V and 5 from J, leaving 16 bases between them. The germline V gene encodes CDR1 LNHNV and CDR2 YYDKDF (reference sequence). This CDR3 has 16 residues. CDR3 sequence reads: CATSRAGLGSGDTQYF. The CDR3 DNA reads as TGTGCCACCAGCAGAGCCGGACTTGGGAGTGGAGATACGCAGTATTTT.

The chain couples TRBV5-6 to TRBJ2-1, with 10 bases identical to TRBD1. The V segment lost 4 bases and the J segment 5 bases; nucleotides outside the gene matches: 3. The CDR3 is made up of 14 amino acids. Per germline, CDR1 SGHDT and CDR2 YYEEEE. CDR3 amino acids: CASSPGTGDNEQFF. In DNA, the CDR3 is TGTGCCAGCAGCCCCGGGACAGGGGACAATGAGCAGTTCTTC.

The V call is TRBV2, the J call TRBJ1-5, with no clear D. The germline V and J ends were trimmed by 6 bases and 0 bases, with 6 bases remaining between them. The CDR3 loop spans 13 amino acids. The germline CDR1 and CDR2 sequences are SNHLY and FYNNEI. Here the CDR3 DNA reads TGTGCCAGCAGAGGAGGTAGCAATCAGCCCCAGCATTTT. Its translation: CASRGGSNQPQHF.

The chain employs TRBV7-3 and TRBJ2-2; D might be TRBD2 (5 bases). From germline, CDR1 is SGHTA and CDR2 FQGTGA. Trimming took off 2 bases at V and 7 bases at J, with 14 bases between the two ends. The CDR3 sequence is 15 residues long. CDR3 residues: CASSLLGSGSGELFF. DNA for the CDR3: TGTGCCAGCAGCTTATTGGGGAGCGGCAGCGGGGAGCTGTTTTTT. Full variable domain (outside the CDR3, taken from reference TRBV7-3 and TRBJ2-2): GAGVSQTPSNKVTEKGKYVELRCDPISGHTALYWYRQSLGQGPEFLIYFQGTGAADDSGLPNDRFFAVRPEGSVSTLKIQRTERGDSAVYLCASSLLGSGSGELFFGEGSRLTVL.

The V and J genes are TRBV27 and TRBJ1-2; D possibly corresponds to TRBD1 (5 bases). The V gene's germline CDR1 is MNHEY and CDR2 SMNVEV (reference sequence). V was pared by 3 bases and J by 5 bases, with 10 bases between. The CDR3 runs to 13 residues. Here the CDR3 reads CASSFGREYGYTF. CDR3 DNA: TGTGCCAGCAGTTTTGGCAGGGAATATGGCTACACCTTC.